One sample yielded the 12 T cell receptor beta chains listed below, sequenced in a study of identical twins. Each CDR3 protein gets one entry after TCRdb re-called the 5' RACE reads with MiXCR. This sample has about 240,000 distinct CDR3 sequences, with 10% found just once. The sample was memory T cells sorted from blood. Receptor source: a man in his fifties in good health.

The V call is TRBV20-1, the J call TRBJ2-1, with TRBD2 matching over 10 bases. Germline CDR1 DFQATT, CDR2 SNEGSKA (reference sequence). CDR3 length equals 14 residues. After removal of 5 bases from V and 5 bases from J, the junction contained 6 bases not matched to a gene. The CDR3, as DNA: TGCAGTGCTGGTAGACTAGCGGGCCACAATGAGCAGTTCTTC. Protein product: CSAGRLAGHNEQFF.

This clonotype showed up just a few times. This sequence joins TRBV11-3 and TRBJ2-1; unclear D gene. The V end lost 5 bases, the J end lost 0 bases, and 8 bases lay between the germline ends. CDR3 length: 14 amino acids. CDR1 SGHNT and CDR2 YENEEA come from the germline V gene. This chain's CDR3 is CASSTPDSYNEQFF. The CDR3 nucleotides read TGTGCCAGCAGCACCCCGGACTCCTACAATGAGCAGTTCTTC. The full variable domain, rest sourced from reference TRBV11-3 and TRBJ2-1, is EAGVVQSPRYKIIEKKQPVAFWCNPISGHNTLYWYLQNLGQGPELLIRYENEEAVDDSQLPKDRFSAERLKGVDSTLKIQPAELGDSAVYLCASSTPDSYNEQFFGPGTRLTVL.

The chain uses TRBV20-1 and TRBJ2-1, with 14 bases aligning to TRBD2. The junction had 16 bases not matched to a gene; V was cut back by 3 bases and J by 9 bases. This CDR3 comprises 18 residues. CDR1 and CDR2 from the germline V gene are DFQATT and SNEGSKA (reference sequence). CDR3 nucleotide sequence: TGCAGTGCTAGCCCAGGGACTAGCGGGAGAGGGTTGTACGGTGAGCAGTTCTTC. It translates to CSASPGTSGRGLYGEQFF.

This clonotype was counted a few times. The chain employs TRBV6-5 and TRBJ2-3; 9 nucleotides agree with TRBD2. With 2 bases clipped from V and 5 bases from J, the junction kept 8 bases outside the gene matches. This CDR3 spans 16 amino acids. CDR1 MNHEY and CDR2 SVGAGI come from the germline V gene. CDR3 amino acids: CASSYTSSGTGDTQYF. The CDR3 DNA is TGTGCCAGCAGTTACACCTCTAGCGGGACGGGAGATACGCAGTATTTT.

This clonotype has a handful of counts. The chain recombines TRBV6-5 with TRBJ1-2; no firm D call. Germline V gene lookup returns CDR1 MNHEY and CDR2 SVGAGI. The V end was cut by 7 bases, the J end by 8 bases, with 11 bases between. The CDR3 has 11 amino acids. CDR3 in amino acids: CASTKGRGYTF. For the CDR3, the DNA is TGTGCCAGCACTAAGGGTCGCGGCTACACCTTC.

At least ten counts were recorded for this clonotype. This sequence joins TRBV4-2 and TRBJ2-1; 9 bases agree with TRBD2. V dropped 0 bases and J dropped 0; count of bases not matched to a gene: 9. The CDR3 is 19 residues long. Germline V CDR1 and CDR2: LGHNA, YNFKEQ. CDR3 in amino acids: CASSQDLVTAGGSYNEQFF. The DNA for the CDR3 is TGTGCCAGCAGCCAAGATCTCGTAACAGCGGGGGGCTCCTACAATGAGCAGTTCTTC.

This clonotype was seen a handful of times. The chain has TRBV28 and TRBJ2-2, with D tentatively TRBD2 (6 bases). Trimming stripped 7 bases from V and 5 bases from J, with 17 bases between. CDR1 and CDR2 (germline): MDHEN, SYDVKM. This CDR3 region has 15 residues. The CDR3: CASTYGGPSTGELFF. The CDR3 bases are TGTGCCAGCACGTACGGGGGACCGAGTACCGGGGAGCTGTTTTTT.

This clonotype has at least ten counts. The chain uses TRBV5-1 and TRBJ2-1; 14 nucleotides match TRBD2. This CDR3 is built from 19 residues. The V gene end was trimmed by 0 bases and the J gene end by 2 bases; junction bases not matched to a gene: 7. Per germline, CDR1 SGHRS and CDR2 YFSETQ. CDR3 coding DNA: TGCGCCAGCAGCTTGGGACTAGCGGGAGGGGGGACTACCTACAATGAGCAGTTCTTC. It is translated as CASSLGLAGGGTTYNEQFF.

The sample holds a few counts of this clonotype. The CDR3 region has the DNA TGCGCCAGCAGCTTGGGGCAGGAGGGCACAGATACGCAGTATTTT. Protein: CASSLGQEGTDTQYF. The chain employs TRBV5-1 and TRBJ2-3, with D possibly being TRBD2 (5 bases). CDR1 SGHRS and CDR2 YFSETQ come from the germline V gene. The CDR3 covers 15 residues. V was shortened by 0 bases and J by 1 base, with 9 bases between the two germline ends.

This clonotype was detected ten times or more. This rearrangement joins TRBV5-1 to TRBJ2-2; 11 nucleotides align to TRBD2. The CDR3 totals 18 residues. The V segment lost 1 base and the J segment 1 base; nucleotides outside the gene matches: 6. The germline gives CDR1 SGHRS, CDR2 YFSETQ. CDR3 sequence reads: CASSLTTGLAVNTGELFF. The CDR3 nucleotides are TGCGCCAGCAGCTTGACTACGGGACTAGCGGTGAACACCGGGGAGCTGTTTTTT.

This clonotype was found many times. The chain couples TRBV18 to TRBJ2-1, with 8 bases matching TRBD2. In germline, CDR1 is KGHSH, CDR2 LQKENI. V lost 4 bases and J lost 9; bases outside the gene matches: 14. The CDR3 has 16 amino acids. CDR3: CASSLPLSGGSGEQFF. The CDR3 coding sequence is TGTGCCAGCTCACTTCCTCTTTCGGGGGGGTCTGGTGAGCAGTTCTTC.

This clonotype was observed at least ten times. V gene TRBV4-3 combines with J gene TRBJ2-5, with unresolved D. Germline CDR1 reads LGHNA; CDR2 reads YSLEER. V was pared by 2 bases and J by 2 bases, with 12 bases between. CDR3 length: 15 amino acids. Here the CDR3 reads CASSQSLPQQETQYF. Here the CDR3 DNA reads TGCGCCAGCAGCCAATCCCTTCCCCAGCAAGAGACCCAGTACTTC.